Listed below are T cell receptor beta chains from one sample, sequenced in a study of shared clonotypes between healthy human individuals. Measured with immunoSEQ multiplex PCR; TCRdb has only the in-frame clones, and not every one. The sample contains over a million clones, approximately 98% of which appear only once. The sequencing sample was made of naive CD4+ T cells sorted from blood. The receptor source for this set is a man aged 25 to 45 in good health. Each CDR3 is given with its conserved first and last residue. D genes are given only for firm matches. Part of the rows lack a size; the others show once, few, many or a class for expanded clones.

j_call d_call v_call clone_size cdr3_aa cdr3_nt
TRBJ2-7 TRBD2 TRBV6-1 . CASHSGSLSYEQYF TGTGCCAGCCACAGCGGGAGCCTCTCCTACGAGCAGTACTTC
TRBJ2-3 . TRBV28 . CASSFLDRKGDTQYF TGTGCCAGCAGTTTCTTAGACAGGAAGGGAGATACGCAGTATTTT
TRBJ2-7 TRBD2 TRBV27 . CASSRTSGAYEQYF TGTGCCAGCAGCCGAACTAGCGGGGCCTACGAGCAGTACTTC
TRBJ2-1 TRBD1 TRBV7-9 . CASSPLLNRGPYNEQFF TGTGCCAGCAGCCCCCTCCTCAACAGGGGCCCCTACAATGAGCAGTTCTTC
TRBJ2-7 . TRBV10-1 . CASSESVVGEQYF TGCGCCAGCAGTGAGTCCGTGGTCGGCGAGCAGTACTTC
TRBJ1-5 TRBD1 TRBV6-1 once CASGTGGDLVQPQHF TGTGCCAGCGGGACAGGGGGAGATCTGGTTCAGCCCCAGCATTTT
TRBJ1-1 TRBD1 TRBV29-1 . CSVDRGGTEAFF TGCAGCGTCGACAGGGGAGGGACTGAAGCTTTCTTT
TRBJ2-2 . TRBV25-1 . CASTQAGSTGELFF TGTGCCAGCACTCAGGCCGGCAGCACCGGGGAGCTGTTTTTT
TRBJ2-5 . TRBV6-1 . CASNLQETQYF TGTGCCAGCAACCTTCAAGAGACCCAGTACTTC
TRBJ1-2 . TRBV10-3 . CAISDQKAGNFGGYTF TGTGCCATCAGTGACCAAAAAGCAGGGAACTTCGGTGGCTACACCTTC
TRBJ2-3 TRBD2 TRBV7-9 . CASSSTGFLAGELDTQYF TGTGCCAGCAGCTCCACCGGATTTCTAGCGGGAGAGTTAGATACGCAGTATTTT
TRBJ2-5 . TRBV29-1 . CSVNMFKDRGKETQYF TGCAGCGTTAACATGTTTAAAGACCGGGGCAAGGAGACCCAGTACTTC
TRBJ1-1 TRBD1 TRBV5-1 . CASKQGPGRAEAFF TGCGCCAGCAAACAGGGGCCGGGAAGAGCTGAAGCTTTCTTT
TRBJ1-1 . TRBV6-1 . CASSERDNQAFF TGTGCCAGCAGTGAAAGGGACAATCAAGCTTTCTTT
TRBJ2-2 TRBD1 TRBV10-3 . CASRGDRGTGELFF TGTGCCTCAAGGGGGGACAGGGGAACCGGGGAGCTGTTTTTT
TRBJ2-7 . TRBV5-1 . CASSLSGTSYEQYF TGCGCCAGCAGCTTGTCAGGGACCTCCTACGAGCAGTACTTC
TRBJ1-3 TRBD1 TRBV19 . CASSIPGQLRNTIYF TGTGCCAGTAGTATACCGGGACAGCTTCGAAACACCATATATTTT
TRBJ2-5 TRBD1 TRBV28 . CASSPGDSDQETQYF TGTGCCAGCAGTCCCGGGGACAGTGACCAAGAGACCCAGTACTTC
TRBJ1-1 . TRBV4-1 . CASSHEQGRGTEAFF TGCGCCAGCAGCCACGAACAGGGTCGCGGCACTGAAGCTTTCTTT
TRBJ2-5 . TRBV6-5 . CASSPTSIGETQYF TGTGCCAGCAGTCCGACTAGTATAGGAGAGACCCAGTACTTC
TRBJ2-7 . TRBV5-1 once CASSLGPSGTGNSYEQYF TGCGCCAGCAGCTTGGGGCCATCCGGGACGGGAAATTCCTACGAGCAGTACTTC
TRBJ2-5 TRBD2 TRBV2 . CASSETSGRAHQETQYF TGTGCCAGCAGTGAAACTAGCGGGAGGGCCCACCAAGAGACCCAGTACTTC
TRBJ2-4 . TRBV6-4 . CASSSARGSIQYF TGTGCCAGCAGTTCAGCGAGGGGTAGCATTCAGTACTTC
TRBJ2-1 . TRBV5-1 . CASSSSKWGNEQFF TGCGCCAGCAGCTCTTCTAAATGGGGAAATGAGCAGTTCTTC
TRBJ2-3 . TRBV7-9 . CASSSGTRVFSDTQYF TGTGCCAGCAGCTCGGGGACCCGGGTCTTCTCAGATACGCAGTATTTT
TRBJ1-4 TRBD1 TRBV5-1 . CASSLQGVISNEKLFF TGCGCCAGCAGCCTGCAGGGGGTTATCTCTAATGAAAAACTGTTTTTT
TRBJ2-7 . TRBV6-1 . CASSPVLARAYEQYF TGTGCCAGCAGTCCGGTTTTGGCACGGGCCTACGAGCAGTACTTC
TRBJ2-4 . TRBV7-3 . CASSPAGGLAKNIQYF TGTGCCAGCAGCCCCGCCGGGGGCTTAGCCAAAAACATTCAGTACTTC
TRBJ1-2 TRBD1 TRBV29-1 . CSVREGAGVGVTF TGCAGCGTTAGGGAGGGGGCAGGAGTCGGCGTCACCTTC
TRBJ2-3 TRBD1 TRBV7-3 . CASSSQGQATDTQYF TGTGCCAGCAGCTCACAGGGACAGGCCACAGATACGCAGTATTTT
TRBJ2-7 . TRBV7-9 . CASSLAGGYEQYF TGTGCCAGCAGCTTAGCAGGGGGCTACGAGCAGTACTTC
TRBJ1-5 . TRBV28 . CASSSQSSFYSNQPQHF TGTGCCAGCAGCAGCCAGTCCTCGTTCTATAGCAATCAGCCCCAGCATTTT
TRBJ2-7 TRBD1 TRBV6-5 . CASSYGGQGTYEQYF TGTGCCAGCAGTTACGGGGGACAGGGTACCTACGAGCAGTACTTC
TRBJ2-7 . TRBV7-8 . CASSLSQTYEQYF TGTGCCAGCAGCTTGTCCCAGACCTACGAGCAGTACTTC
TRBJ2-7 TRBD1 TRBV6-1 . CASSEVGDRTYEQYF TGTGCCAGCAGTGAGGTGGGGGACAGGACCTACGAGCAGTACTTC
TRBJ1-2 . TRBV11-2 . CASSPGLSITF TGTGCCAGCAGCCCGGGACTATCGATCACCTTC
TRBJ1-2 . TRBV9 . CASSVQTNYGYTF TGTGCCAGCAGCGTACAAACTAACTATGGCTACACCTTC
TRBJ2-7 TRBD2 TRBV7-8 . CASTVPGLAGGPGEQYF TGTGCCAGCACCGTCCCGGGACTAGCGGGAGGGCCGGGAGAGCAGTACTTC
TRBJ2-5 TRBD1 TRBV5-1 once CASTPWTGGEETQYF TGCGCCAGCACCCCTTGGACAGGGGGCGAAGAGACCCAGTACTTC
TRBJ2-1 . TRBV6-5 . CASRTSGDAYNEQFF TGTGCCAGCAGGACATCAGGGGACGCCTACAATGAGCAGTTCTTC
TRBJ1-1 TRBD1 TRBV11-3 . CASSSDREGTEAFF TGTGCCAGCAGCTCCGACAGGGAGGGCACTGAAGCTTTCTTT
TRBJ2-1 TRBD2 TRBV25-1 . CASSELSVTSGRDNEQFF TGTGCCAGCAGTGAATTGTCCGTCACTAGCGGGAGGGACAATGAGCAGTTCTTC